The present entry profiles one T cell receptor beta chain with its context. This record comes from a study of cytomegalovirus exposure and HLA in healthy donors. Germline V gene data show CDR1 as SGHRS and CDR2 as YFSETQ. This CDR3 contains 16 residues. V gave up 4 bases and J gave up 7 bases; unmatched junction bases: 16. It was with 60 Vbeta and 13 Jbeta primers that the PCR ran. Sequencing was performed with immunoSEQ multiplex PCR; in TCRdb, only in-frame clones are kept and a portion is missing. Among 200,000 to 250,000 clones, 75% to 90% were seen once, and the ten largest hold approximately 2.5%.

Input material: PBMCs. The receptor was isolated from a woman aged 35 to 49 in good health and CMV-seronegative. V usage is TRBV5-1 and J usage is TRBJ2-7; 8 nucleotides align to TRBD2. The CDR3, as DNA: TGCGCCAGCAGCCGGGGCCCGGGAGGGCCCTCGAAAGAGCAGTACTTC. It codes for CASSRGPGGPSKEQYF.